These 26 T cell receptor beta chains were all obtained from the same sample, sequenced in a study of read filtering for tumor transcriptome and immune sequencing. Molecular barcoded adaptors covering alpha/delta and beta/gamma chains were used on roughly 400 ng RNA. TCRdb recomputed calls from the reads with MiXCR, one row per CDR3 protein. The sample records around 44,000 distinct CDR3 sequences, around an eighth being singletons. Specimen: a population of CD138-negative cells sorted from bone marrow. The receptors were sampled from a donor aged 40 or over with multiple myeloma.

V gene TRBV12-5 combines with J gene TRBJ2-1, with TRBD2 matching over 10 bases. From germline, CDR1 is LGHNT and CDR2 FRNRAP. This CDR3 spans 16 amino acids. The J segment lost 6 bases and the V segment lost 8 bases, leaving 13 bases of the junction unmatched. The CDR3 loop is CASRTTGTSAFNEQFF. The CDR3 bases are TGTGCTAGTAGAACCACCGGGACTAGCGCCTTCAATGAGCAGTTCTTC.

This clonotype was counted many times. The DNA is left out, because the CDR3 cannot be placed on it with certainty; the CDR3 is given as TCRdb lists it. This rearrangement joins TRBV28 to TRBJ2-5; the table assigns TRBD2, which was not confirmed against the DNA. The CDR3 is 16 amino acids in total, end residues counted. Germline loops: CDR1 MDHEN, CDR2 SYDVKM. The CDR3 here is CASSTSGLAEQETQYF.

Note on this clonotype: This may be a read error: a much more frequent sequence differs by one nucleotide. This chain joins TRBV4-3 and TRBJ1-1, with D perhaps TRBD1 (5 bases). V was clipped by 1 base and J by 4 bases, with 10 bases between them. This CDR3 comprises 14 residues. Germline assignment: CDR1 LGHNA and CDR2 YSLEER. CDR3 DNA: TGCGCCAGCAGCCAAGCGCGAGGGGTCACTGAAGCTTTCTTT. Translated, it gives CASSQARGVTEAFF.

This clonotype showed up many times. The V and J genes are TRBV19 and TRBJ2-2, with D possibly TRBD2 on 5 matching bases. Between the trimmed V and J ends, which lost 8 bases and 0 bases, there was a span of 22 bases. This CDR3 is built from 18 residues. Germline values: CDR1 LNHDA, CDR2 SQIVND (reference sequence). CDR3 sequence reads: CASVGFSFHGTNTGELFF. The CDR3 region has the DNA TGTGCCAGTGTTGGGTTCAGCTTTCACGGGACGAACACCGGGGAGCTGTTTTTT. Full variable domain (remainder filled in from reference TRBV19 and TRBJ2-2): DGGITQSPKYLFRKEGQNVTLSCEQNLNHDAMYWYRQDPGQGLRLIYYSQIVNDFQKGDIAEGYSVSREKKESFPLTVTSAQKNPTAFYLCASVGFSFHGTNTGELFFGEGSRLTVL.

This clonotype was found many times. The chain combines TRBV20-1 with TRBJ2-1; no reliable D call. Germline loops: CDR1 DFQATT, CDR2 SNEGSKA (reference sequence). CDR3 length: 11 residues. V lost 6 bases and J lost 9, with 12 bases in between. CDR3 sequence (DNA): TGCAGTGCCAAAGGTTTATCTGAGCAGTTCTTC. Translated: CSAKGLSEQFF.

This clonotype was detected many times. The V and J genes are TRBV3-1 and TRBJ2-1; 9 nucleotides match TRBD2. Germline-derived CDR1 and CDR2 are LGHDT and YNNKEL (reference sequence). J gave up 8 bases and V 1 base, and 6 bases lay outside the gene matches. The CDR3 runs to 15 residues. The CDR3 nucleotides read TGTGCCAGCAGCCAAGCCCCGGGACTAGCCTATGAGCAGTTCTTC. This encodes CASSQAPGLAYEQFF.

This clonotype appeared many times. CDR3 amino acids: CASSFRLAGAETQYF. CDR3 nucleotides: TGTGCCAGCAGTTTCCGACTAGCGGGAGCAGAGACCCAGTACTTC. This chain connects TRBV28 to TRBJ2-5; 12 bases are a match to TRBD2. CDR1 and CDR2 (germline): MDHEN, SYDVKM. V gave up 3 bases and J gave up 4 bases; unmatched junction bases: 3. This CDR3 contains 15 residues.

To note about this clonotype: Possible read error: a much larger clone is one base away. The DNA for the CDR3 is TGCGCCAGCAGCTTGAAGGCAGCTTGGGAGCAGTACTTC. This sequence encodes CASSLKAAWEQYF. The chain links TRBV5-1 to TRBJ2-7; D unresolved. Trimming removed 1 base at V and 7 bases at J, with 12 bases between. The CDR3 contains 13 residues. Germline loops: CDR1 SGHRS, CDR2 YFSETQ. The full variable domain, rest sourced from reference TRBV5-1 and TRBJ2-7, is KAGVTQTPRYLIKTRGQQVTLSCSPISGHRSVSWYQQTPGQGLQFLFEYFSETQRNKGNFPGRFSGRQFSNSRSEMNVSTLELGDSALYLCASSLKAAWEQYFGPGTRLTVT.

The chain joins TRBV29-1 to TRBJ2-1, with 13 bases fitting TRBD2. V dropped 6 bases and J dropped 8; count of bases not matched to a gene: 10. In germline, CDR1 is SQVTM, CDR2 ANQGSEA. This CDR3 comprises 15 residues. Here the CDR3 DNA reads TGCAGCGTCGAGCCGCGGACTAGCGGGAGCTATGAGCAGTTCTTC. As protein: CSVEPRTSGSYEQFF.

This clonotype showed up many times. The V and J genes are TRBV20-1 and TRBJ1-1; the D is unclear. Germline loops: CDR1 DFQATT, CDR2 SNEGSKA (reference sequence). V lost 2 bases, J lost 0 bases, and 7 bases lay in between. This CDR3 region has 13 residues. The DNA of the CDR3 is TGCAGTGCTAGACGGACTTTGAACACTGAAGCTTTCTTT. The encoded protein is CSARRTLNTEAFF.

The rearrangement links TRBV6-1 to TRBJ2-2, with TRBD2 matching over 8 bases. This CDR3 is built from 13 residues. In germline, CDR1 is MNHNS, CDR2 SASEGT. The junction had 7 bases not matched to a gene; V was cut back by 7 bases and J by 9 bases. Written as DNA, the CDR3 is TGTGCCAGCACGAAGCGGGAGTTCCGGGAGCTGTTTTTT. It translates to CASTKREFRELFF.

In this sample, this clonotype turned up many times. The chain links TRBV29-1 to TRBJ2-1, with 7 bases that match TRBD2. V lost 4 bases and J lost 8; bases outside the gene matches: 5. The CDR3 consists of 12 residues. Germline-derived CDR1 and CDR2 are SQVTM and ANQGSEA. The CDR3: CSVGTSWDEQFF. CDR3 in DNA: TGCAGCGTTGGGACTAGTTGGGATGAGCAGTTCTTC.

This clonotype occurred many times. This rearrangement joins TRBV5-1 to TRBJ1-1, with 8 bases fitting TRBD1. CDR3 length: 15 residues. Germline V gives CDR1 SGHRS, CDR2 YFSETQ. V shed 2 bases and J 6 bases; nucleotides not matched to a gene: 9. DNA for the CDR3: TGCGCCAGCAGCTTCGAGGACAGGGCAATCGCTGAAGCTTTCTTT. Translating gives CASSFEDRAIAEAFF. Complete variable domain (other parts from reference TRBV5-1 and TRBJ1-1): KAGVTQTPRYLIKTRGQQVTLSCSPISGHRSVSWYQQTPGQGLQFLFEYFSETQRNKGNFPGRFSGRQFSNSRSEMNVSTLELGDSALYLCASSFEDRAIAEAFFGQGTRLTVV.

A few counts support this clonotype. The rearrangement joins TRBV28 to TRBJ1-5; D is possibly TRBD1 (5 bases). Germline V gene data show CDR1 as MDHEN and CDR2 as SYDVKM. The CDR3 contains 15 residues. V gave up 5 bases and J gave up 3 bases, with 14 bases separating them. The CDR3 nucleotides read TGTGCCAGCAGTCAGACAGTGAGATACAATCAGCCCCAGCATTTT. It codes for CASSQTVRYNQPQHF.

A word on this clonotype: Because the CDR3 is missing its conserved closing phenylalanine or tryptophan, this is likely a read error. The V and J genes are TRBV7-2 and TRBJ2-1; TRBD2 agrees at 8 bases. CDR1 is SGHTA, CDR2 FQGNSA, per germline. The CDR3 is 15 residues long. CDR3 protein: CASSPASGSYNGQFS. The DNA of the CDR3 is TGTGCCAGCAGCCCCGCCAGCGGGAGTTACAATGGGCAGTTCTCC.

This clonotype has a count of ten or more. V gene TRBV4-3 combines with J gene TRBJ2-1; D is perhaps TRBD2 (6 bases). Per the germline V gene, CDR1 is LGHNA and CDR2 is YSLEER. With 1 base removed from V and 3 bases from J, the gap between germline ends came to 10 bases. The length of the CDR3 is 15 residues. This CDR3 is CASSQVGDFYNEQFF. The CDR3 nucleotides read TGCGCCAGCAGCCAAGTTGGGGACTTCTACAATGAGCAGTTCTTC.

This clonotype was seen repeatedly, ten times or more. The chain carries TRBV24-1 and TRBJ2-1; tentatively, D is TRBD2 (5 bases). Per the germline V gene, CDR1 is KGHDR and CDR2 is SFDVKD. V gave up 0 bases and J gave up 7 bases, with 12 bases separating them. There are 15 residues in the CDR3. The CDR3 region is CATSDLRNSGNEQFF. The CDR3 DNA is TGTGCCACCAGTGATTTGCGGAACTCGGGGAATGAGCAGTTCTTC.

This clonotype was observed a few times. The gene calls are TRBV6-6 and TRBJ1-5; tentatively, D is TRBD1 (6 bases). Germline-derived CDR1 and CDR2 are MNHNY and SVGAGI (reference sequence). V lost 5 bases to trimming and J lost 3 bases, with 23 bases between them. CDR3 size: 18 residues. This CDR3 is CASSPRGKQGRANQPQHF. CDR3 DNA sequence: TGTGCCAGCAGTCCTAGAGGGAAACAGGGAAGAGCCAATCAGCCCCAGCATTTT.

This clonotype was counted at least ten times. J is TRBJ2-1 and V is TRBV7-2; possibly TRBD1 or TRBD2 for D (5 bases each). The CDR3 is made up of 16 amino acids. Germline CDR1 reads SGHTA; CDR2 reads FQGNSA. Trimming took off 3 bases at V and 12 bases at J, with 24 bases between the two ends. As DNA, the CDR3 is TGTGCCAGCAGCTTTCGCGCCGGGACCATTACAGAGGGGCAGTTCTTC. Translation: CASSFRAGTITEGQFF.

This clonotype was counted ten times or more. The chain combines TRBV24-1 with TRBJ2-1, with D possibly matching TRBD1 (5 bases). The CDR3 runs 13 residues. V was cut by 1 base and J by 12 bases, with 12 bases left in between. CDR1 and CDR2 from the germline V gene are KGHDR and SFDVKD. The CDR3 DNA sequence: TGTGCCACCAGTGATTTTGTAGGGGTCCGGCAGTTCTTC. It yields the protein CATSDFVGVRQFF.

This clonotype appeared many times. The rearrangement uses TRBV7-2 and TRBJ2-1; D unresolved. Germline V CDR1 and CDR2: SGHTA, FQGNSA. The CDR3 covers 14 residues. Trimming pared 4 bases from V and 7 bases from J, leaving 14 bases between. DNA for the CDR3: TGTGCCAGCAGCTCTGCGCACTCAGTAAATGAGCAGTTCTTC. This sequence encodes CASSSAHSVNEQFF.

This clonotype was counted only a few times. This chain uses TRBV20-1 with TRBJ1-5; D is ambiguous. The V gene lost 0 bases and the J gene lost 2 bases, with 14 bases spanning the gap. The CDR3 covers 16 residues. Germline CDR1 reads DFQATT; CDR2 reads SNEGSKA (reference sequence). The CDR3 here is CSARDLARFGNQPQHF. The CDR3 nucleotides read TGCAGTGCTAGAGATCTCGCGAGGTTCGGCAATCAGCCCCAGCATTTT.

This clonotype was counted many times. V is TRBV20-1 and J is TRBJ2-7; 9 bases line up with TRBD2. CDR1 is DFQATT, CDR2 SNEGSKA, per germline (reference sequence). Unmatched junction bases numbered 6, after V lost 6 bases and J lost 3 bases. CDR3 length: 13 amino acids. The CDR3 region has the DNA TGCAGTGCAGTGCCTAGCGGGAACTACGAGCAGTACTTC. It specifies CSAVPSGNYEQYF.

The table lists this clonotype with many counts. V usage is TRBV19 and J usage is TRBJ2-7; 9 nucleotides agree with TRBD1. This CDR3 is built from 13 residues. Trimming cost V 8 bases and J 6 bases; bases outside gene matches: 8. Germline V gene lookup returns CDR1 LNHDA and CDR2 SQIVND (reference sequence). The CDR3 here is CASGGTGLSEQYF. The CDR3 DNA is TGTGCCAGTGGGGGGACAGGGCTGTCCGAGCAGTACTTC. The variable domain in full, completed from reference TRBV19 and TRBJ2-7, reads DGGITQSPKYLFRKEGQNVTLSCEQNLNHDAMYWYRQDPGQGLRLIYYSQIVNDFQKGDIAEGYSVSREKKESFPLTVTSAQKNPTAFYLCASGGTGLSEQYFGPGTRLTVT.

This clonotype was seen repeatedly, ten times or more. This chain connects TRBV2 to TRBJ2-3; possible D gene TRBD1, 6 bases. CDR1 SNHLY and CDR2 FYNNEI come from the germline V gene. V lost 6 bases, J lost 6 bases, and 10 bases lay in between. The CDR3 spans 12 residues. CDR3 DNA: TGTGCCAGCAGCCTTAGGGGGGATACGCAGTATTTT. It yields the protein CASSLRGDTQYF. Together with reference TRBV2 and TRBJ2-3, the CDR3 gives the full variable domain: EPEVTQTPSHQVTQMGQEVILRCVPISNHLYFYWYRQILGQKVEFLVSFYNNEISEKSEIFDDQFSVERPDGSNFTLKIRSTKLEDSAMYFCASSLRGDTQYFGPGTRLTVL.

At least ten counts were recorded for this clonotype. The rearrangement joins TRBV18 to TRBJ2-6, with 8 nucleotides matching TRBD1. CDR1 is KGHSH and CDR2 is LQKENI in the germline V gene. The CDR3 length is 18 residues. Losses at the gene ends were 2 bases for V and 0 bases for J; bases not matched to a gene: 6. CDR3 sequence: CASSPGDRRGSGANVLTF. The CDR3, as DNA: TGTGCCAGCTCACCAGGGGACAGGAGGGGCTCTGGGGCCAACGTCCTGACTTTC.